Included here is one T cell receptor (beta chain) sequence, with context. Its antigen is currently unknown. The data were obtained in a study of vaccination and CD4 T cells after COVID-19. Across the study: Convalescent donors totaled six males and four females, including two who were Hispanic. Cultures that served as controls received a CEFX pool, an HIV-1 Nef pool, or no peptide.

An Oncomine TCR Beta short-read assay was used to sequence the DNA from cultured CD4+ T cells. Investigators obtained genomic DNA by extraction from cultured CD4+ T cells. MiXCR, run by TCRdb on the PCR reads, gives a single entry per CDR3 protein. The data show 4,000 to 4,500 distinct CDR3 sequences, 15% to 20% seen once. Study-level results: Looking at convalescent patients, 304 of their 307 vaccine-specific clones were spike mono-reactive.

The CDR3 is 13 amino acids. The V gene lost 1 base and the J gene lost 9 bases, with 10 bases spanning the gap. The germline V gene encodes CDR1 SQVTM and CDR2 ANQGSEA. Treatment in this sample: roughly ten-day PBMC culture with coronavirus spike peptide pools or control peptides (ViraFEST assay). This TCR was recovered from a human donor who had recovered from COVID-19. J is TRBJ1-6 and V is TRBV29-1; D gene uncertain. Source material: CD4+ T cells from blood, cultured in vitro. CDR3 DNA sequence: TGCAGCGTTGAAGCTACCAGGTGTTCACCCCTCCACTTT. The encoded protein is CSVEATRCSPLHF. The full variable domain, rest sourced from reference TRBV29-1 and TRBJ1-6, is SAVISQKPSRDICQRGTSLTIQCQVDSQVTMMFWYRQQPGQSLTLIATANQGSEATYESGFVIDKFPISRPNLTFSTLTVSNMSPEDSSIYLCSVEATRCSPLHFGNGTRLTVT.